Reported below is one T cell receptor beta chain. Antigen: not known. Read sequence stops 3 residues before the CDR3 end, and the germline J gene provides the missing end. These data come from a study of T cells in women clearing cervical HPV infection. Germline V gives CDR1 SNHLY, CDR2 FYNNEI. The CDR3 totals 15 residues. The V end lost 3 bases, the J end lost 2 bases, and 12 bases lay between the germline ends. Prevalent HPV16 infections were excluded; only incident single HPV16 infections included. Only in-frame clones appear in the TCRdb table, and some are missing; sequencing was by immunoSEQ multiplex PCR. The sample holds about 48,000 clones. Findings and limits, study-wide: A classifier using richness and V gene abundances reached an AUC of more than 0.75.

The rearrangement uses TRBV2 and TRBJ2-3; D is undetermined. The TCR sequence derives from a woman aged 18 to 75 with a cervical HPV16 infection that either progressed to CIN3+ or cleared (not recorded which). Sequencing was done on a sample of blood buffy coat. CDR3 sequence: CASSDRGGYTDTQYF. The part of the CDR3 DNA that was read is TGTGCCAGCAGTGATCGAGGCGGATACACAGATACG. Full variable domain (outside the CDR3, taken from reference TRBV2 and TRBJ2-3): EPEVTQTPSHQVTQMGQEVILRCVPISNHLYFYWYRQILGQKVEFLVSFYNNEISEKSEIFDDQFSVERPDGSNFTLKIRSTKLEDSAMYFCASSDRGGYTDTQYFGPGTRLTVL.